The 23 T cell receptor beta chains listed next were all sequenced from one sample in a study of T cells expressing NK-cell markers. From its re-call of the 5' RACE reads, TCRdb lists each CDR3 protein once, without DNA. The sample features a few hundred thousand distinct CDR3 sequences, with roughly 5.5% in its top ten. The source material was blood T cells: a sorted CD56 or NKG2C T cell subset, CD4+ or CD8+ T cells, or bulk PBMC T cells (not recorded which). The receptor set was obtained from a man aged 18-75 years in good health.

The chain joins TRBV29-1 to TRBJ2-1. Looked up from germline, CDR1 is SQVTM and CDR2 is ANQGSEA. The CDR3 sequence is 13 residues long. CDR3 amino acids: CSTWDLPNNEQFF.

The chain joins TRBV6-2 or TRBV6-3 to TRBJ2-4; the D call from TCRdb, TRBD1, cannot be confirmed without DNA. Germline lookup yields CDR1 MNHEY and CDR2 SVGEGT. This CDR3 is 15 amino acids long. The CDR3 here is CASSKNDRTKNIQYF.

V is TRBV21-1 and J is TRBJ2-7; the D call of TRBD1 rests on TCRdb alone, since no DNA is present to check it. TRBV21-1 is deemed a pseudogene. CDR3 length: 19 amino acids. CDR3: CASSKVPGRRHGDSYEQYF.

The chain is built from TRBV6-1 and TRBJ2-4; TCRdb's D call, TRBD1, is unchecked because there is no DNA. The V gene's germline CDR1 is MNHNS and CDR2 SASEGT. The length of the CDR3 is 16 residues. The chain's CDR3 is CASRTGTPTAKNIQYF.

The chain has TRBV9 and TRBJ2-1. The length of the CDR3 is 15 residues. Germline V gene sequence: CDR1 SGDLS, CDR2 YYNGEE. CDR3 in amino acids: CASSVGAGWSHEQFF.

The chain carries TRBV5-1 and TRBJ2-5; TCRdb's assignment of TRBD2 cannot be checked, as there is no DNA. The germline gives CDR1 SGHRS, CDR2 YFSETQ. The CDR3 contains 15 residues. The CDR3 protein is CASSLVSAQKETQYF. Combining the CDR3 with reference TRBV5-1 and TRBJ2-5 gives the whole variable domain KAGVTQTPRYLIKTRGQQVTLSCSPISGHRSVSWYQQTPGQGLQFLFEYFSETQRNKGNFPGRFSGRQFSNSRSEMNVSTLELGDSALYLCASSLVSAQKETQYFGPGTRLLVL.

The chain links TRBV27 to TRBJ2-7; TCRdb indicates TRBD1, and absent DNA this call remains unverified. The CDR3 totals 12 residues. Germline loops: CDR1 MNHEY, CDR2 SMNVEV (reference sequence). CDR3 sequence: CASSMDIGRQYF.

CDR3 loop: CASSYGLSVSYEQYF. This chain links TRBV5-1 with TRBJ2-7; TCRdb indicates TRBD2, and absent DNA this call remains unverified. The CDR3 covers 15 residues. Germline V gene sequence: CDR1 SGHRS, CDR2 YFSETQ.

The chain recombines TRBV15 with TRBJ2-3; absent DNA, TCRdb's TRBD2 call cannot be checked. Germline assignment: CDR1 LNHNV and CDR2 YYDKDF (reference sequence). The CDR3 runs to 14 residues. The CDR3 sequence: CATSRELPSDTQYF.

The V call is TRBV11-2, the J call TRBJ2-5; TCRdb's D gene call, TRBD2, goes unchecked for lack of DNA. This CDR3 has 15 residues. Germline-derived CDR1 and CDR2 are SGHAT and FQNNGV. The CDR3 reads CASRGGGRGVWTQYF.

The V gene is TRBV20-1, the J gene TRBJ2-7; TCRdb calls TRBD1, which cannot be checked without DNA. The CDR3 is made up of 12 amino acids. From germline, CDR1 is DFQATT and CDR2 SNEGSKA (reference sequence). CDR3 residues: CSARRGMGEQYF.

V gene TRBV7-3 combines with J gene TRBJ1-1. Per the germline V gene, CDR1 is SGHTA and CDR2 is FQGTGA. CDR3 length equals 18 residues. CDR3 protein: CASSLTPFGGTLNTEAFF.

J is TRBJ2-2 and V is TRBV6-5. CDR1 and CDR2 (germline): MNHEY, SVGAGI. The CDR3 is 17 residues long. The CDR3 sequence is CASSYSLINSGTGELFF.

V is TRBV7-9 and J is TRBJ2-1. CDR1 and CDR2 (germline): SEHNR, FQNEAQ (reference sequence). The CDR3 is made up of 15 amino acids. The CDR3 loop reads CASSFGQGAYNEQFF. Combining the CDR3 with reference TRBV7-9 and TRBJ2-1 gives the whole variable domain DTGVSQNPRHKITKRGQNVTFRCDPISEHNRLYWYRQTLGQGPEFLTYFQNEAQLEKSRLLSDRFSAERPKGSFSTLEIQRTEQGDSAMYLCASSFGQGAYNEQFFGPGTRLTVL.

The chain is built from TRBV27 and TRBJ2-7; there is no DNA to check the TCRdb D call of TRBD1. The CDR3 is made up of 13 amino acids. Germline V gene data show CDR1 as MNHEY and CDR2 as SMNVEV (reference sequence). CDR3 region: CASRRGANYEQYF.

CDR3 region: CASSLVQGKSIQPQHF. This chain joins TRBV7-9 and TRBJ1-5; TCRdb's D gene call, TRBD1, goes unchecked for lack of DNA. The CDR3 is 16 residues long. CDR1 and CDR2 from the germline V gene are SEHNR and FQNEAQ (reference sequence).

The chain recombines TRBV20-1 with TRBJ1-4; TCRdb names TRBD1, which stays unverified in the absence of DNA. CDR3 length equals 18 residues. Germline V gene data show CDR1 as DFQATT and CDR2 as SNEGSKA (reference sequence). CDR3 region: CSARVEHRGSRLGEKLFF.

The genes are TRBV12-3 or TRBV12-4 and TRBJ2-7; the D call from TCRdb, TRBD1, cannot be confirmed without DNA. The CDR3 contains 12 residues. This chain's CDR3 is CASKTGSYEQYF.

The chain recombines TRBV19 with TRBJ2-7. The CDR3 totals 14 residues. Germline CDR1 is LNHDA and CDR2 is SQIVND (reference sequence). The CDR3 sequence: CASSLKNGAYEQYF.

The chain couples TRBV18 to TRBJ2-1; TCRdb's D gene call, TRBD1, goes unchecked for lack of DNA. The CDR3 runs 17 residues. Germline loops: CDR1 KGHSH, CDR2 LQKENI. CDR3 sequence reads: CASSPLTGTGSYNEQFF.

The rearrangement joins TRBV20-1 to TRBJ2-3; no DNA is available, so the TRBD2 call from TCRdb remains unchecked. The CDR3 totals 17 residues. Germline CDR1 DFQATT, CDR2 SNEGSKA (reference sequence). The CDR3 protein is CSARFPRGGGLGDTQYF.

CDR3 in amino acids: CASSLGTSNSAGELFF. The rearrangement joins TRBV5-1 to TRBJ2-2; without DNA, the TCRdb call of TRBD2 cannot be checked. Germline CDR1 and CDR2: SGHRS and YFSETQ. The length of the CDR3 is 16 residues.

CDR3 in amino acids: CASTQLSVSSTEAFF. The V gene is TRBV6-2 or TRBV6-3, the J gene TRBJ1-1. CDR3 length: 15 amino acids. CDR1 MNHEY and CDR2 SVGEGT come from the germline V gene.